Below, one TCR beta chain is given with its context. As yet, its antigen is unknown. This sample's RNA came from whole unsorted tissue. This non-tumor lung sample came from over 3 cm beyond the tumor edge. Between August and November 2014, newly diagnosed, chemotherapy-naive lung cancer patients underwent thoracic surgery in China. The data originate from a study of tumor and adjacent non-tumor tissue in lung cancer. About the study: Patients comprised 12 adenocarcinoma, a couple of squamous cell carcinoma and 1 small cell lung cancer. On average, productive TCRbeta reads reached some 4.4 million per sample. Study-level points and caveats: In normal lung, the top 100 clones were significantly more dominant than in tumor.

The germline CDR1 and CDR2 sequences are SGHAT and FQDESV (reference sequence). Deletions cut 6 bases from V and 0 bases from J, with 8 bases between. The CDR3 covers 14 residues. A modified ARM-PCR protocol with three rounds of nested PCR amplified TCRbeta. TCRdb redid the calling of the multiplex PCR reads with MiXCR, one entry per CDR3 protein. The table records 60,000 to 100,000 distinct CDR3 sequences, over 65% of them present only once. The receptor comes from a man between 65 and 85 years old with non-small cell lung cancer. The chain employs TRBV11-1 and TRBJ2-2; D is unclear. The sequenced sample was distant non-tumor lung tissue. The CDR3 region is CASRRLANTGELFF. The CDR3 DNA reads as TGTGCCAGCAGAAGACTCGCGAACACCGGGGAGCTGTTTTTT.